These T cell receptor beta chains were read from a single sample in a study of T cells in localized non-small cell lung cancer. Here immunoSEQ multiplex PCR was the method, and the copy in TCRdb shows in-frame clones only, minus some. The sample has about 27,000 clones; 90% are singletons. Sequencing used peripheral blood, obtained before any cancer treatment. Source of these receptors: a woman between 40 and 69 years old with stage I lung adenocarcinoma. Each CDR3 is given with its conserved first and last residue. A D gene is named only where the DNA matches it firmly. Not every row has a clone size; where given, it reads once, few, many or a size class.

>once|TRBJ2-1|-|TRBV5-5
TGTGCCAGCAGCCTGGAGGGTCACACGGTGCGGGAGCAGTTCTTC
CASSLEGHTVREQFF
>-|TRBJ2-1|TRBD1|TRBV11-2
TGTGCCAGCAGCCCCGCTCAGGGGGCGAGTTTGTGGTTCTTC
CASSPAQGASLWFF
>-|TRBJ1-2|-|TRBV6-1
TGTGCCAGCACCCTTAACTATGGCTACACCTTC
CASTLNYGYTF
>-|TRBJ1-5|-|TRBV30
TGTGCCTGGAGCAACGGTGGCCGAGCCCAGCATTTT
CAWSNGGRAQHF
>-|TRBJ2-2|-|TRBV5-1
TGCGCCAGCAGCCGGGGAGAGGGGAGAGGATCCGGGGAGCTGTTTTTT
CASSRGEGRGSGELFF
>-|TRBJ2-5|TRBD2|TRBV7-2
TGTGCCAGCAGCCGGACTAGCGGGCGGATGGAGACCCAGTACTTC
CASSRTSGRMETQYF
>-|TRBJ2-1|TRBD2|TRBV18
TGTGCCAGCTCGATAAGACTAGCGGACTCCTACAATGAGCAGTTCTTC
CASSIRLADSYNEQFF
>-|TRBJ1-2|TRBD1|TRBV25-1
TGTGCCAGCAGTTTTGACAGGGCCGGCGGCTACACCTTC
CASSFDRAGGYTF
>-|TRBJ2-5|TRBD1|TRBV7-9
TGTGCCAGCAGCCCTGGGACAGTACTACAAGAGACCCAGTACTTC
CASSPGTVLQETQYF
>-|TRBJ1-4|-|TRBV2
TGTGCCAGCACCCTCCGGGCCACGGGGGGAAGGTCTAATGAAAAACTGTTTTTT
CASTLRATGGRSNEKLFF
>once|TRBJ2-7|TRBD1|TRBV5-8
TGTGCCAGCAGCTTTTTTTCCGGGACAGCCTACGAGCAGTACTTC
CASSFFSGTAYEQYF
>-|TRBJ1-1|-|TRBV5-6
TGTGCCAGCAGCTCCCCCCGACAGGAGAACACTGAAGCTTTCTTT
CASSSPRQENTEAFF
>-|TRBJ1-4|TRBD1|TRBV5-1
TGCGCCAGCAGCATCTGGACAGGGAGTGGTAGGGAAAAACTGTTTTTT
CASSIWTGSGREKLFF
>-|TRBJ2-7|TRBD1|TRBV7-2
TGTGCCAGCAGCCTACAGGGGAGCTCCTACGAGCAGTACTTC
CASSLQGSSYEQYF
>-|TRBJ2-3|-|TRBV9
TGTGCCAGCAGCGCCCTGGGGGCGATGATCCCAGATACGCAGTATTTT
CASSALGAMIPDTQYF
>-|TRBJ1-1|-|TRBV25-1
TGTGCCAGCAGCTCAGGGATTGGGGGAGGAAGGGACACTGAAGCTTTCTTT
CASSSGIGGGRDTEAFF
>-|TRBJ1-1|-|TRBV19
TGTGCCAGTAGCATCGACGGGGGGCACGTCACTGAAGCTTTCTTT
CASSIDGGHVTEAFF
>-|TRBJ1-1|-|TRBV14
TGTGCCAGCAGCGTGGGTTTGAACACTGAAGCTTTCTTT
CASSVGLNTEAFF
>-|TRBJ1-1|-|TRBV6-4
TGTGCCAGCAGTGACTCGGCAGGGACGAACACTGAAGCTTTCTTT
CASSDSAGTNTEAFF
>-|TRBJ1-5|-|TRBV21-1
TGTGCCAGCAGCAAAGGGGATCGTTTGCGGTTCAATAGCAATCAGCCCCAGCATTTT
CASSKGDRLRFNSNQPQHF
>-|TRBJ2-7|TRBD1|TRBV6-6
TGTGCCAGCAGTTCCAGGGACAGGCGGGGAGCTCAGTACTTC
CASSSRDRRGAQYF
>-|TRBJ1-4|-|TRBV27
TGTGCCAGCAGTTTAAATTACGGAGTTAATGAAAAACTGTTTTTT
CASSLNYGVNEKLFF
>-|TRBJ2-7|-|TRBV7-2
TGTGCCAGCAGTATATTTGGTCCCTCCGAGTACGAGCAGTACTTC
CASSIFGPSEYEQYF
>-|TRBJ2-7|-|TRBV11-1
TGTGCCAGCAGCTTTGTCTGCGAGCAGTACTTC
CASSFVCEQYF
>-|TRBJ2-7|TRBD1|TRBV20-1
TGCAGTGCTCGACAGGGTTCCGAGCAGTACTTC
CSARQGSEQYF
>once|TRBJ1-1|-|TRBV21-1
TGTGCCAGCATCGAGAAAAAAAGCAGGGTCGGGGACACTGAAGCTTTCTTT
CASIEKKSRVGDTEAFF
>-|TRBJ1-5|-|TRBV5-6
TGTGCCAGCACCGTCGGACCCTACTCGAATCAGCCCCAGCATTTT
CASTVGPYSNQPQHF
>-|TRBJ1-4|-|TRBV7-6
TGTGCCAGCAGCCAATATTCAACTAATGAAAAACTGTTTTTT
CASSQYSTNEKLFF
>-|TRBJ2-1|-|TRBV11-2
TGTGCCAGCAGCCCTAGACTAGTTTACAATGAGCAGTTCTTC
CASSPRLVYNEQFF
>-|TRBJ2-7|-|TRBV11-3
TGTGCCAGCAGCCAAGGCGGATCCTACGAGCAGTACTTC
CASSQGGSYEQYF
>-|TRBJ1-4|-|TRBV4-1
TGCGCCAGCAGCCTCGGTCGCCTTGCCGGTGAAAAACTGTTTTTT
CASSLGRLAGEKLFF
>once|TRBJ2-3|TRBD2|TRBV4-1
TGCGCCAGCAGCCAGTCGGGACTAGCGGGGTCCACAGATACGCAGTATTTT
CASSQSGLAGSTDTQYF